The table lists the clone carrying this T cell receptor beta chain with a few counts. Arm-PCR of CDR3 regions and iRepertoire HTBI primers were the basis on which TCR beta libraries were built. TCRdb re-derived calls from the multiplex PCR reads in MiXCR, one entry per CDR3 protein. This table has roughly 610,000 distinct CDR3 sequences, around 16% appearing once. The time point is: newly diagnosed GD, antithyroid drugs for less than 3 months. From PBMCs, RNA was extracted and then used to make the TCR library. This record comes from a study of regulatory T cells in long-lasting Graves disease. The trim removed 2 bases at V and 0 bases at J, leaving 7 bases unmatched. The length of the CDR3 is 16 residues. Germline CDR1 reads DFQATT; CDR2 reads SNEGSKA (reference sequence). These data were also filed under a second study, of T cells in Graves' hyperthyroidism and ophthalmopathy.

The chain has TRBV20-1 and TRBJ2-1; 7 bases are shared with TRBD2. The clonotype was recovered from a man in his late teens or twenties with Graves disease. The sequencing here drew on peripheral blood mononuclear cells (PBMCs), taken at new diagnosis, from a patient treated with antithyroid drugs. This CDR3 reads CSARRSSGISYNEQFF. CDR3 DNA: TGCAGTGCTAGAAGGTCGAGCGGGATCTCCTACAATGAGCAGTTCTTC.